This entry is about one TCR beta chain. Its antigen is not known. The CDR3 has 14 residues. Germline CDR1 is GTSNPN and CDR2 is SVGIG (reference sequence). The germline V and J ends were trimmed by 4 bases and 5 bases, with 15 bases remaining between them. This entry belongs to a study of CD8+ T cells in alopecia areata. Study overall: Tofacitinib ran 6 to 18 months, followed by 6 months off drug. Study observations and caveats: Many of the expanded lesional clones endured in scalp and blood while on tofacitinib. Relative to mice, TCR sharing across patients was less clear, a difference possibly HLA-related.

Extracted from the samples, RNA was reverse transcribed into cDNA to serve as the sequencing template. TCRdb's table, derived via immunoSEQ multiplex PCR, lists solely in-frame clones and lacks some. This table holds approximately 42,000 clones, 55% to 75% found once. The treatment is: oral pan-JAK inhibitor, 5-10 mg twice daily. Lesional scalp tissue (obtained by punch biopsy) and peripheral blood were collected from alopecia areata patients. This sequence joins TRBV30 and TRBJ2-1; D could derive from TRBD1 or TRBD2 (5 bases each). Sample: CD8+ T cells sorted from blood, taken at week 4, from a patient treated with tofacitinib. This TCR was recovered from a human donor with alopecia areata. CDR3 in amino acids: CAWNAGDPDNEQFF. For the CDR3, the DNA is TGTGCCTGGAATGCTGGGGACCCAGACAATGAGCAGTTCTTC.